A selection of T cell receptor beta chains follows, all from one sample in a study of blood T cell repertoires in COVID-19. Profiled with immunoSEQ multiplex PCR; TCRdb holds only in-frame clones, not every one. The table records 60,000 or so clones, around 89% of them present only once. The sequenced material came from peripheral blood. The receptors derive from a man between 60 and 75 years old with acute or convalescent COVID-19. The CDR3 runs from the conserved cysteine through the conserved F or W. D genes are given only for firm matches. Clone size is shown for a subset of rows, as once, few, many or a class of expanded clone.

clone size: NA
J gene: TRBJ2-2
D gene: NA
V gene: TRBV19
CDR3 protein: CASSIATGELFF
CDR3 DNA: TGTGCCAGTAGTATAGCAACCGGGGAGCTGTTTTTT

clone size: few
J gene: TRBJ2-7
D gene: NA
V gene: TRBV3-1/TRBV3-2
CDR3 protein: CASSQYVSTNEQYF
CDR3 DNA: TGTGCCAGCAGCCAATACGTCAGTACCAACGAGCAGTACTTC

clone size: NA
J gene: TRBJ1-3
D gene: NA
V gene: TRBV5-6
CDR3 protein: CASSLDSGRTGNTIYF
CDR3 DNA: TGTGCCAGCAGCTTGGATTCAGGTAGAACTGGAAACACCATATATTTT

clone size: NA
J gene: TRBJ1-3
D gene: NA
V gene: TRBV5-1
CDR3 protein: CASSSPRNRVGHTIYF
CDR3 DNA: TGCGCCAGCAGCTCTCCCAGGAACAGGGTTGGGCACACCATATATTTT

clone size: NA
J gene: TRBJ1-1
D gene: NA
V gene: TRBV5-1
CDR3 protein: CASSRDRSGMNTEAFF
CDR3 DNA: TGCGCCAGCAGCCGCGATAGGTCGGGTATGAACACTGAAGCTTTCTTT

clone size: NA
J gene: TRBJ2-3
D gene: NA
V gene: TRBV27
CDR3 protein: CASSFWGLSTDTQYF
CDR3 DNA: TGTGCCAGCAGTTTTTGGGGGCTTAGCACAGATACGCAGTATTTT

clone size: once
J gene: TRBJ1-2
D gene: NA
V gene: TRBV7-2
CDR3 protein: CASSSGGFYGYTF
CDR3 DNA: TGTGCCAGCAGTTCGGGGGGCTTCTATGGCTACACCTTC

clone size: NA
J gene: TRBJ2-6
D gene: TRBD1
V gene: TRBV24-1
CDR3 protein: CATSDWGQGSGANVLTF
CDR3 DNA: TGTGCCACCAGTGATTGGGGACAGGGGTCTGGGGCCAACGTCCTGACTTTC

clone size: NA
J gene: TRBJ2-1
D gene: TRBD1
V gene: TRBV7-6
CDR3 protein: CASSLAAPGTAVNEQFF
CDR3 DNA: TGTGCCAGCAGCTTAGCAGCACCCGGGACAGCGGTCAATGAGCAGTTCTTC

clone size: NA
J gene: TRBJ2-1
D gene: NA
V gene: TRBV10-3
CDR3 protein: CATTRKGKQFF
CDR3 DNA: TGTGCCACCACGCGGAAAGGAAAGCAGTTCTTC

clone size: NA
J gene: TRBJ1-1
D gene: NA
V gene: TRBV30
CDR3 protein: CAWRVLGPHPMNTEAFF
CDR3 DNA: TGTGCCTGGAGAGTATTGGGGCCGCACCCGATGAACACTGAAGCTTTCTTT

clone size: NA
J gene: TRBJ2-2
D gene: NA
V gene: TRBV10-1
CDR3 protein: CASGDSTPGTGELFF
CDR3 DNA: TGCGCCAGCGGGGACTCAACCCCCGGCACCGGGGAGCTGTTTTTT

clone size: NA
J gene: TRBJ1-5
D gene: NA
V gene: TRBV6-5
CDR3 protein: CASTGTYQPQHF
CDR3 DNA: TGTGCCAGCACGGGTACGTACCAGCCCCAGCATTTT

clone size: NA
J gene: TRBJ1-2
D gene: TRBD1
V gene: TRBV19
CDR3 protein: CASNWGQGAYGYTF
CDR3 DNA: TGTGCCAGTAATTGGGGACAGGGGGCTTATGGCTACACCTTC

clone size: NA
J gene: TRBJ1-1
D gene: TRBD1
V gene: TRBV10-2
CDR3 protein: CASRAGTGLSTEAFF
CDR3 DNA: TGCGCCAGCAGGGCGGGGACAGGGCTGAGCACTGAAGCTTTCTTT

clone size: NA
J gene: TRBJ2-2
D gene: NA
V gene: TRBV7-9
CDR3 protein: CASSLGQTRNTGELFF
CDR3 DNA: TGTGCCAGCAGCTTGGGCCAGACTAGAAACACCGGGGAGCTGTTTTTT

clone size: NA
J gene: TRBJ1-1
D gene: NA
V gene: TRBV7-9
CDR3 protein: CASSFRRGTEAFF
CDR3 DNA: TGTGCCAGCAGCTTCCGCAGGGGAACTGAAGCTTTCTTT

clone size: NA
J gene: TRBJ1-1
D gene: NA
V gene: TRBV7-8
CDR3 protein: CASSLLRGINTEAFF
CDR3 DNA: TGTGCCAGCAGCTTATTGAGAGGTATTAACACTGAAGCTTTCTTT

clone size: NA
J gene: TRBJ2-2
D gene: TRBD1
V gene: TRBV5-1
CDR3 protein: CASSLVKPGQGTTGELFF
CDR3 DNA: TGCGCCAGCAGCTTGGTTAAACCGGGACAGGGGACCACCGGGGAGCTGTTTTTT

clone size: NA
J gene: TRBJ2-1
D gene: TRBD2
V gene: TRBV6-2/TRBV6-3
CDR3 protein: CASSRTSGGLHNEQFF
CDR3 DNA: TGTGCCAGCAGCAGGACTAGCGGGGGCCTTCACAATGAGCAGTTCTTC

clone size: NA
J gene: TRBJ1-4
D gene: NA
V gene: TRBV30
CDR3 protein: CAWSTGHTTNNEKLFF
CDR3 DNA: TGTGCCTGGAGTACGGGACACACCACTAACAATGAAAAACTGTTTTTT

clone size: NA
J gene: TRBJ1-1
D gene: TRBD1
V gene: TRBV2
CDR3 protein: CASQGTGGRAFF
CDR3 DNA: TGTGCCAGCCAAGGGACAGGGGGCCGAGCTTTCTTT

clone size: NA
J gene: TRBJ2-2
D gene: TRBD1
V gene: TRBV6-5
CDR3 protein: CASSPIQGATGELFF
CDR3 DNA: TGTGCCAGCAGTCCGATACAGGGGGCGACCGGGGAGCTGTTTTTT

clone size: NA
J gene: TRBJ1-2
D gene: TRBD1
V gene: TRBV30
CDR3 protein: CAWTRDRGEYTF
CDR3 DNA: TGTGCCTGGACAAGGGACAGGGGAGAGTACACCTTC

clone size: once
J gene: TRBJ1-3
D gene: NA
V gene: TRBV9
CDR3 protein: CASSPRGGTGNTIYF
CDR3 DNA: TGTGCCAGCAGCCCCAGGGGAGGGACTGGAAACACCATATATTTT

clone size: NA
J gene: TRBJ2-5
D gene: NA
V gene: TRBV5-6
CDR3 protein: CASSLAGRQYQETQYF
CDR3 DNA: TGTGCCAGCAGCTTGGCCGGGAGACAGTATCAAGAGACCCAGTACTTC

clone size: NA
J gene: TRBJ2-7
D gene: NA
V gene: TRBV14
CDR3 protein: CASSQDGLRGSYEQYF
CDR3 DNA: TGTGCCAGCAGCCAAGATGGCCTCCGGGGATCCTACGAGCAGTACTTC

clone size: NA
J gene: TRBJ2-7
D gene: NA
V gene: TRBV18
CDR3 protein: CASSPGPGREQYF
CDR3 DNA: TGTGCCAGCTCACCGGGGCCTGGGCGCGAGCAGTACTTC

clone size: NA
J gene: TRBJ1-5
D gene: NA
V gene: TRBV5-1
CDR3 protein: CASSLVGASNQPQHF
CDR3 DNA: TGCGCCAGCAGCTTGGTTGGGGCTAGCAATCAGCCCCAGCATTTT

clone size: few
J gene: TRBJ2-7
D gene: NA
V gene: TRBV7-2
CDR3 protein: CASSLMAGYEQYF
CDR3 DNA: TGTGCCAGCAGCTTAATGGCGGGCTACGAGCAGTACTTC

clone size: NA
J gene: TRBJ2-3
D gene: NA
V gene: TRBV25-1
CDR3 protein: CASSEQLHTQYF
CDR3 DNA: TGTGCCAGCAGTGAGCAACTTCATACGCAGTATTTT

clone size: NA
J gene: TRBJ1-1
D gene: TRBD1
V gene: TRBV6-6
CDR3 protein: CASSLQGLNTEAFF
CDR3 DNA: TGTGCCAGCAGTTTACAGGGGTTGAACACTGAAGCTTTCTTT

clone size: NA
J gene: TRBJ1-3
D gene: TRBD1
V gene: TRBV5-1
CDR3 protein: CASSSLVGQRYSGNTIYF
CDR3 DNA: TGCGCCAGCAGCTCCCTGGTGGGACAGCGATACTCTGGAAACACCATATATTTT

clone size: NA
J gene: TRBJ1-5
D gene: NA
V gene: TRBV7-9
CDR3 protein: CASSQGGFNQPQHF
CDR3 DNA: TGTGCCAGCAGCCAAGGGGGTTTCAATCAGCCCCAGCATTTT

clone size: NA
J gene: TRBJ2-2
D gene: NA
V gene: TRBV5-1
CDR3 protein: CASSLRQNTGELFF
CDR3 DNA: TGCGCCAGCAGCCTGCGGCAGAACACCGGGGAGCTGTTTTTT